The source of this T cell receptor beta chain is a study of control samples from healthy donors and cancer patients. Here immunoSEQ multiplex PCR was the method, and the copy in TCRdb shows in-frame clones only, minus some. The top ten hold about 1.6% of the sample, which has 170,000 or so clones, approximately 95% seen once. Germline CDR1 and CDR2: SGHRS and YFSETQ. The CDR3 has 15 residues. J lost 3 bases, V lost 0 bases, and 0 bases had no gene match. V is TRBV5-1 and J is TRBJ2-5; 12 positions agree with TRBD2. Sequencing was performed on blood. This clonotype was sampled from a young man in good health. Written as DNA, the CDR3 is TGCGCCAGCAGCTTGGGACTAGCGGGGGAAGAGACCCAGTACTTC. Encoded protein: CASSLGLAGEETQYF.